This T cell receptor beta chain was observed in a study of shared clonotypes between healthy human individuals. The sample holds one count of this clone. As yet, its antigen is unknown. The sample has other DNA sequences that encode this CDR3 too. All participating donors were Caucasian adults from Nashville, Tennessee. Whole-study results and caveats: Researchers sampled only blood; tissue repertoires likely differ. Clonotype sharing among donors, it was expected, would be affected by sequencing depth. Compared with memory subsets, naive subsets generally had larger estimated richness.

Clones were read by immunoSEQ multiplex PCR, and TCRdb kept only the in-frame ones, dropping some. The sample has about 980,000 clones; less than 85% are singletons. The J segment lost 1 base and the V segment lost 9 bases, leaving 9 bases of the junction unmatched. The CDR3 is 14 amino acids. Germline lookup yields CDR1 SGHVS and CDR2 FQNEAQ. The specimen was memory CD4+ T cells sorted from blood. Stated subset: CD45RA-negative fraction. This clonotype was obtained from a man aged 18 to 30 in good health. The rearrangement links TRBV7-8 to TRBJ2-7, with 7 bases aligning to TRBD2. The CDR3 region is CASSRTGGSYEQYF. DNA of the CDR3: TGTGCCAGTTCGAGGACGGGAGGATCCTACGAGCAGTACTTC. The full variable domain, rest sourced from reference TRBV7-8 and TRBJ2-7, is GAGVSQSPRYKVAKRGQDVALRCDPISGHVSLFWYQQALGQGPEFLTYFQNEAQLDKSGLPSDRFFAERPEGSVSTLKIQRTQQEDSAVYLCASSRTGGSYEQYFGPGTRLTVT.